Each of the 20 T cell receptor beta chains below was sequenced from the same sample in a study of T-cell reconstitution after alpha-beta-depleted transplantation in children. Unique molecular identifiers were incorporated when the TCRbeta library was constructed. TCRdb passed the PCR reads through MiXCR, listing each CDR3 protein once. The sample includes 250,000 to 350,000 distinct CDR3 sequences, 9.5% to 10% seen only once; the top ten take roughly 9.1%. Material: PBMCs from the stem cell graft donor, obtained from the stem cell graft. The receptors here all came from a human donor who donated a stem cell graft to a child with SCID.

This clonotype was detected once. This sequence joins TRBV6-5 and TRBJ2-7, with D possibly being TRBD2 (7 bases). The CDR3 spans 17 residues. Trimming pared 2 bases from V and 3 bases from J, leaving 20 bases between. The germline V gene has CDR1 MNHEY and CDR2 SVGAGI. DNA of the CDR3: TGTGCCAGCAGTTACACACCGAGGGGGGGACGGGACTACGAGCAGTACTTC. It encodes CASSYTPRGGRDYEQYF.

This clonotype was seen only a few times. V gene TRBV20-1 combines with J gene TRBJ1-1; a possible D gene is TRBD1 (5 bases). The CDR3 has 14 residues. CDR1 and CDR2 from the germline V gene are DFQATT and SNEGSKA (reference sequence). V gave up 3 bases and J gave up 1 base, with 12 bases separating them. CDR3 DNA: TGCAGTGCTAGGAGACCGACAGCGAACACTGAAGCTTTCTTT. It yields the protein CSARRPTANTEAFF.

This clonotype was found many times. The V gene is TRBV11-1, the J gene TRBJ2-5, with D unresolved. Per the germline V gene, CDR1 is SGHAT and CDR2 is FQDESV (reference sequence). This CDR3 has 15 residues. Trimming pared 1 base from V and 0 bases from J, leaving 9 bases between. CDR3 sequence reads: CASSLGRLYQETQYF. The CDR3 coding sequence is TGTGCCAGCAGCTTAGGCCGGCTGTACCAAGAGACCCAGTACTTC.

The chain recombines TRBV6-5 with TRBJ1-2; D is unresolved. CDR1 and CDR2 from the germline V gene are MNHEY and SVGAGI. The CDR3 spans 13 residues. V lost 0 bases, J lost 2 bases, and 4 bases lay in between. CDR3 coding DNA: TGTGCCAGCAGTTACTCGATAAACTATGGCTACACCTTC. Its translation is CASSYSINYGYTF.

This clonotype was seen many times. The CDR3 is CAINRGGNEQYF. CDR3 nucleotides: TGTGCCATCAACAGGGGCGGGAACGAGCAGTACTTC. The chain is built from TRBV10-3 and TRBJ2-7, with a tentative D call TRBD1 (7 bases). The CDR3 sequence is 12 residues long. The germline CDR1 and CDR2 sequences are ENHRY and SYGVKD. Trimming removed 7 bases at V and 5 bases at J, with 12 bases between.

This clonotype has only a few counts. The chain links TRBV10-3 to TRBJ1-5; TRBD1 matches 9 bases. The J segment lost 1 base and the V segment lost 10 bases, leaving 5 bases of the junction unmatched. The CDR3 runs to 14 residues. CDR1 and CDR2 from the germline V gene are ENHRY and SYGVKD. The CDR3 sequence is CATRDRESNQPQHF. CDR3 bases: TGTGCCACAAGGGACAGGGAAAGCAATCAGCCCCAGCATTTT.

This clonotype was observed at least ten times. V is TRBV5-1 and J is TRBJ1-2, with TRBD1 matching over 10 bases. The CDR3 loop spans 14 amino acids. Germline lookup yields CDR1 SGHRS and CDR2 YFSETQ. V was pared by 3 bases and J by 4 bases, with 3 bases of the junction left unmatched. This CDR3 is CASSSTGGTYGYTF. The CDR3 DNA reads TGCGCCAGCAGCTCGACAGGGGGCACCTATGGCTACACCTTC. The whole variable domain, filled in from reference TRBV5-1 and TRBJ1-2, reads KAGVTQTPRYLIKTRGQQVTLSCSPISGHRSVSWYQQTPGQGLQFLFEYFSETQRNKGNFPGRFSGRQFSNSRSEMNVSTLELGDSALYLCASSSTGGTYGYTFGSGTRLTVV.

The chain has TRBV7-3 and TRBJ2-2; 12 positions agree with TRBD1. CDR1 is SGHTA, CDR2 FQGTGA, per germline. CDR3 length equals 17 residues. V shed 5 bases and J 6 bases; nucleotides not matched to a gene: 10. The CDR3 loop reads CASSLRDRGLLAGELFF. CDR3 nucleotides: TGTGCCAGCAGCCTCCGGGACAGGGGGCTTTTGGCCGGGGAGCTGTTTTTT.

This clonotype was seen repeatedly, ten times or more. The chain is built from TRBV12-3 or TRBV12-4 and TRBJ2-4, with 8 bases aligning to TRBD1. V shed 7 bases, J shed 1 base, and the junction held 9 bases outside the gene matches. This CDR3 has 16 amino acids. The CDR3 is CASTPRQGWAKNIQYF. The CDR3 DNA is TGTGCCAGCACCCCTCGACAGGGGTGGGCCAAAAACATTCAGTACTTC.

This chain uses TRBV5-1 with TRBJ2-5, with D perhaps matching TRBD1 or TRBD2 (5 bases each). Trimming took off 0 bases at V and 3 bases at J, with 12 bases between the two ends. Germline values: CDR1 SGHRS, CDR2 YFSETQ. The CDR3 sequence is 15 residues long. The CDR3 sequence is CASSLVGDGKETQYF. In nucleotides, the CDR3 is TGCGCCAGCAGCTTGGTCGGGGACGGGAAAGAGACCCAGTACTTC.

The chain employs TRBV7-9 and TRBJ1-2; D unresolved. CDR1 SEHNR and CDR2 FQNEAQ come from the germline V gene (reference sequence). V dropped 7 bases and J dropped 5 bases, with 14 bases sitting between them. This CDR3 contains 13 residues. The CDR3 bases are TGTGCCAGCACCTCGGACGGTTATTATGGCTACACCTTC. Protein sequence: CASTSDGYYGYTF.

The chain links TRBV12-3 or TRBV12-4 to TRBJ2-3; D uncertain. Trimming stripped 4 bases from V and 8 bases from J, with 10 bases between. The CDR3 spans 12 residues. The CDR3 coding sequence is TGTGCCAGCAGTTCAAGGATGGGTACGCAGTATTTT. Amino acids: CASSSRMGTQYF.

The table lists this clonotype with a few counts. This chain connects TRBV12-3 or TRBV12-4 to TRBJ2-3; the match to TRBD2 covers 9 bases. The CDR3 extends over 16 amino acids. J lost 0 bases, V lost 5 bases, and 6 bases had no gene match. Written as DNA, the CDR3 is TGTGCCAGCAGTCGGCGGGGGGGTATGAGCACAGATACGCAGTATTTT. This translates into CASSRRGGMSTDTQYF.

The chain is built from TRBV5-8 and TRBJ2-3; D is perhaps TRBD1 or TRBD2 (6 bases each). Germline CDR1 SGHTS, CDR2 YDEGEE. This CDR3 comprises 15 residues. Between the trimmed V and J ends, which lost 4 bases and 0 bases, there was a span of 12 bases. The CDR3 DNA reads TGTGCCAGCAGCGGACTACAGGGTAGCACAGATACGCAGTATTTT. Its translation is CASSGLQGSTDTQYF.

This chain joins TRBV7-3 and TRBJ2-5; the match to TRBD2 covers 7 bases. In germline, CDR1 is SGHTA, CDR2 FQGTGA. The CDR3 has 14 residues. Trimming removed 1 base from V and 4 bases from J; junction bases left unmatched: 3. As DNA, the CDR3 is TGTGCCAGCAGCTTAAATACGGGGGGAGAGACCCAGTACTTC. The encoded protein is CASSLNTGGETQYF.

The chain has TRBV27 and TRBJ2-2, with 10 bases identical to TRBD2. This CDR3 has 19 residues. The V gene end was trimmed by 3 bases and the J gene end by 0 bases; junction bases not matched to a gene: 10. CDR1 and CDR2 (germline): MNHEY, SMNVEV (reference sequence). The CDR3 region has the DNA TGTGCCAGCAGTTTTCTTAGCGGGGGGCCTGGAGCGAACACCGGGGAGCTGTTTTTT. Its protein is CASSFLSGGPGANTGELFF.

CDR3 sequence: CASGLGQGGYNEQFF. As DNA, the CDR3 is TGTGCTAGTGGTTTGGGACAGGGTGGCTACAATGAGCAGTTCTTC. The J gene is TRBJ2-1, the V gene TRBV12-5, with 7 bases lining up with TRBD1. Per the germline V gene, CDR1 is LGHNT and CDR2 is FRNRAP. The CDR3 runs 15 residues. The V and J ends lost 1 base and 3 bases, in that order; junction bases with no gene match: 3.

This clonotype appeared many times. This chain uses TRBV7-8 with TRBJ2-1, with a tentative D call TRBD1 (5 bases). V lost 1 base and J lost 7, with 11 bases in between. This CDR3 has 14 amino acids. Germline V CDR1 and CDR2: SGHVS, FQNEAQ. The CDR3 DNA follows: TGTGCCAGCAGCTTAGTCCAGGGTAGAAATGAGCAGTTCTTC. Its protein is CASSLVQGRNEQFF.

This clonotype was found many times. The rearrangement joins TRBV20-1 to TRBJ2-5; possible D gene TRBD2, 6 bases. Germline assignment: CDR1 DFQATT and CDR2 SNEGSKA (reference sequence). This CDR3 comprises 15 residues. With 1 base removed from V and 0 bases from J, the gap between germline ends came to 12 bases. As DNA, the CDR3 is TGCAGTGCTAGAGTGTTTGGGGGGAACCAAGAGACCCAGTACTTC. It translates to CSARVFGGNQETQYF.

The rearrangement joins TRBV5-1 to TRBJ1-1; 7 bases agree with TRBD1. This CDR3 is built from 17 residues. Germline V gives CDR1 SGHRS, CDR2 YFSETQ. V was clipped by 1 base and J by 4 bases; unmatched bases: 13. The CDR3 protein is CASSLRDSNPGGTEAFF. The DNA for the CDR3 is TGCGCCAGCAGCTTGAGGGACAGCAACCCGGGGGGCACTGAAGCTTTCTTT.